This TCR beta chain comes out of a study of CD4 T cell repertoires in COVID-19. Produced via immunoSEQ multiplex PCR; TCRdb's table is partial and in-frame only. The sample gives fewer than 25,000 clones, over 90% of which show up once; more than 0.55% is in the top ten. The memory T cells were sequenced right after ex vivo isolation, without culture. CDR1 SGHNT and CDR2 YENEEA come from the germline V gene. V lost 5 bases, J lost 6 bases, and 14 bases lay in between. This CDR3 is built from 14 residues. The chain recombines TRBV11-3 with TRBJ2-1; D is ambiguous. Sequencing used circulating follicular helper CD4+ T cells (cTfh) from blood, obtained before the COVID-19 pandemic. The sequence came from a human donor who had COVID-19. CDR3: CASSPLQTTNEQFF. The CDR3 bases are TGTGCCAGCAGCCCGCTACAAACTACCAATGAGCAGTTCTTC. The whole variable domain, filled in from reference TRBV11-3 and TRBJ2-1, reads EAGVVQSPRYKIIEKKQPVAFWCNPISGHNTLYWYLQNLGQGPELLIRYENEEAVDDSQLPKDRFSAERLKGVDSTLKIQPAELGDSAVYLCASSPLQTTNEQFFGPGTRLTVL.